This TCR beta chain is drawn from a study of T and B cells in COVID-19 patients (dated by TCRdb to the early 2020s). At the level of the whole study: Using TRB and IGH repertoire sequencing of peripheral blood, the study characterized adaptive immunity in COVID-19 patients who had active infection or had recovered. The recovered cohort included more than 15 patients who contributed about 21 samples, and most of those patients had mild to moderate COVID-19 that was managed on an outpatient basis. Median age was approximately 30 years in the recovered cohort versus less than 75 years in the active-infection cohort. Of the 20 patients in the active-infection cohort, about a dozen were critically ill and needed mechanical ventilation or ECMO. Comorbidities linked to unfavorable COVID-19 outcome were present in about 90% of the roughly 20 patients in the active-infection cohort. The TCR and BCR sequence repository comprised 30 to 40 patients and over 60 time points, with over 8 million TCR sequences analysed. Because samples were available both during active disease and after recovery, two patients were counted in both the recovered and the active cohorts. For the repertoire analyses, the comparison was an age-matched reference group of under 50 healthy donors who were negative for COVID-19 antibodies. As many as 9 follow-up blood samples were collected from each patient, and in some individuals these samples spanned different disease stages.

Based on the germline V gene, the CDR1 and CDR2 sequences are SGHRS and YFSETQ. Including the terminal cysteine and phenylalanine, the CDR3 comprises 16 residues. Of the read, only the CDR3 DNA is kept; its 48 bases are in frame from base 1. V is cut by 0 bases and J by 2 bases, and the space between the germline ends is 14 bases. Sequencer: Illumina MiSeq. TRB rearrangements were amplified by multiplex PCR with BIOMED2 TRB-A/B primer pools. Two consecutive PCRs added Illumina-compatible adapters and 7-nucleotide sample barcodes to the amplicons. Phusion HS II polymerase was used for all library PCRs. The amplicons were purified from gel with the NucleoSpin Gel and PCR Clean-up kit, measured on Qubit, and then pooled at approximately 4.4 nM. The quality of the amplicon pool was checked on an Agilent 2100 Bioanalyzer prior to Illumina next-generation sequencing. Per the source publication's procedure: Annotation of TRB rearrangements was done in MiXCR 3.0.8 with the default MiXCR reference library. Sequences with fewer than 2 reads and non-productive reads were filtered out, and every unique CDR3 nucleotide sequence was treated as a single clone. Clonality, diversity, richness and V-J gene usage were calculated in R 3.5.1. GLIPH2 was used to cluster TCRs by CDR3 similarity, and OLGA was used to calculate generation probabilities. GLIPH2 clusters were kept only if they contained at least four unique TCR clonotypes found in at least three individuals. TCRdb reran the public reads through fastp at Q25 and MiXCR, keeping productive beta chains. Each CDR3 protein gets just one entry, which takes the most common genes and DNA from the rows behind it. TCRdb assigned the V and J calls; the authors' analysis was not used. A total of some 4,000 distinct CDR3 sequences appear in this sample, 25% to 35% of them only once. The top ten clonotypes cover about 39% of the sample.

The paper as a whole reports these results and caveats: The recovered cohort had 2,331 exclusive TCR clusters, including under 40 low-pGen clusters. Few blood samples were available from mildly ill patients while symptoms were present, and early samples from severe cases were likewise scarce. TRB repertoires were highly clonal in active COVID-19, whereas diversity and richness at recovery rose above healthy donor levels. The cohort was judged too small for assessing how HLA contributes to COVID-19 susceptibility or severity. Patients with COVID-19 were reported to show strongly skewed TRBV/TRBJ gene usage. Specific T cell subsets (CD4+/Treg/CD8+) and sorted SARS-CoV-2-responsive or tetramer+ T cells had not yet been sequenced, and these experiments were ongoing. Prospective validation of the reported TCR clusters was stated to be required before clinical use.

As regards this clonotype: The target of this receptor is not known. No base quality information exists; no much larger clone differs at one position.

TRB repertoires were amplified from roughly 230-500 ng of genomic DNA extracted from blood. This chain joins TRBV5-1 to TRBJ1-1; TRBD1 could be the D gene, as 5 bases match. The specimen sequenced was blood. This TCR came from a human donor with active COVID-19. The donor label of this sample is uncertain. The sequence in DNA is TGCGCCAGCAGCTTGGAGCCGGGACGGGTAAACACTGAAGCTTTCTTT. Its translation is CASSLEPGRVNTEAFF.